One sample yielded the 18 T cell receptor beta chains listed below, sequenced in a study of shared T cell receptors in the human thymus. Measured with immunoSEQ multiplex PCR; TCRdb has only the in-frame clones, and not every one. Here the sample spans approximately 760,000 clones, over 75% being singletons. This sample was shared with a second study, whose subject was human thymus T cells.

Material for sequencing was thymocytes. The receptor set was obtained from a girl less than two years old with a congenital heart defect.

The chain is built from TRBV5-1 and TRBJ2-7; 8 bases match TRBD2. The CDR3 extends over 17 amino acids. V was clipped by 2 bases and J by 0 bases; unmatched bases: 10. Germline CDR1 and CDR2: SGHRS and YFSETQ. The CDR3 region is CASSFTGLVPSSYEQYF. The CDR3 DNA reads TGCGCCAGCAGCTTTACGGGACTAGTTCCCAGCTCCTACGAGCAGTACTTC.

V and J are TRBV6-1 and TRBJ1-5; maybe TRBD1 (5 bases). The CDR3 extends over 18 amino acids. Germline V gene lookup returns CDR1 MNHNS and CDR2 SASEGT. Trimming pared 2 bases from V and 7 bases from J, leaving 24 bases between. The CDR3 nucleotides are TGTGCCAGCAGTGAAAGTAGGGGTTGGGCGGGGGGAAACCAGCCCCAGCATTTT. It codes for CASSESRGWAGGNQPQHF.

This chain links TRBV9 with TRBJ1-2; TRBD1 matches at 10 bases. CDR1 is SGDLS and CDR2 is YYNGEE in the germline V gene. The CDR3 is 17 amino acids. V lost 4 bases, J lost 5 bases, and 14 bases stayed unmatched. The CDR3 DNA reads TGTGCCAGCAGCAAAATGAGGGACAGGGGAGACGAATATGGCTACACCTTC. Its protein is CASSKMRDRGDEYGYTF.

This chain's CDR3 is CASSQDSLQGGIDQPQHF. Here the CDR3 DNA reads TGCGCCAGCAGCCAAGACAGCCTTCAGGGTGGGATCGATCAGCCCCAGCATTTT. The rearrangement links TRBV4-1 to TRBJ1-5, with a weak D call TRBD1 (5 bases). V shed 0 bases and J shed 5 bases, with 20 bases lying between them. CDR1 is MGHRA, CDR2 YSYEKL, per germline. The CDR3 has 18 amino acids.

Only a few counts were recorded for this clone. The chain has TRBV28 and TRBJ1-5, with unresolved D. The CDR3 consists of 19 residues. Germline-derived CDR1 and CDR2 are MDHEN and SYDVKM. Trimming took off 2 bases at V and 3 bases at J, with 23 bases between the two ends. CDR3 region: CASSLIGILPLVPNQPQHF. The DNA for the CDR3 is TGTGCCAGCAGTTTAATCGGGATCCTACCCCTAGTACCCAATCAGCCCCAGCATTTT.

CDR3 sequence (DNA): TGTGCCAGCATTGGGACAGGGTCCTACGAGCAGTACTTC. Protein product: CASIGTGSYEQYF. The J gene is TRBJ2-7, the V gene TRBV25-1; 9 positions agree with TRBD1. CDR1 is MGHDK and CDR2 is SYGVNS in the germline V gene. The CDR3 spans 13 residues. V trimming: 7 bases; J trimming: 1 base; junction bases outside the gene matches: 2.

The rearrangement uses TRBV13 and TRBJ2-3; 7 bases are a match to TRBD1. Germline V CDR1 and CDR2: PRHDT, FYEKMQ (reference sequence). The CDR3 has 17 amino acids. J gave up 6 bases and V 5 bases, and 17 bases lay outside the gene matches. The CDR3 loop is CASSPSPGLSRGDTQYF. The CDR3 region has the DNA TGTGCCAGCAGCCCCAGCCCGGGTTTAAGCAGGGGGGATACGCAGTATTTT.

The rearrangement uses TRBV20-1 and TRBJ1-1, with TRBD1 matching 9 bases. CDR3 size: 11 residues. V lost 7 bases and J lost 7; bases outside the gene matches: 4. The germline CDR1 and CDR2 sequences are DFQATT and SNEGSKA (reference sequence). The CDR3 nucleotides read TGCAGTGGGGACAGGGACGGTGAAGCTTTCTTT. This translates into CSGDRDGEAFF.

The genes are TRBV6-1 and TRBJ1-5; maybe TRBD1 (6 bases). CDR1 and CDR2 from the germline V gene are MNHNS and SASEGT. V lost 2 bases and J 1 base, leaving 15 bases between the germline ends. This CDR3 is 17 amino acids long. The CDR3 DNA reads TGTGCCAGCAGTGAATCAATGAGGGGGATAAGCAATCAGCCCCAGCATTTT. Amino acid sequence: CASSESMRGISNQPQHF.

The CDR3 reads CASSFRDRGTYEQYF. The CDR3 DNA follows: TGTGCCAGCAGCTTCCGGGACAGGGGGACCTACGAGCAGTACTTC. The genes are TRBV7-9 and TRBJ2-7; TRBD1 aligns across 11 bases. CDR3 length: 15 amino acids. Germline V lookup: CDR1 SEHNR, CDR2 FQNEAQ (reference sequence). V gave up 3 bases and J gave up 2 bases; unmatched junction bases: 3.

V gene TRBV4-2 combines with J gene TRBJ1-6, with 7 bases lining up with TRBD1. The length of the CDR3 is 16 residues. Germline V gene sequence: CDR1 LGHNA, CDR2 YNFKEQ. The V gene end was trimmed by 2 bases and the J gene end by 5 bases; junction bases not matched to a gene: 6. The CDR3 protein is CASSQLFGTDNSPLHF. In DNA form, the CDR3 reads TGTGCCAGCAGCCAACTGTTCGGGACAGATAATTCACCCCTCCACTTT.

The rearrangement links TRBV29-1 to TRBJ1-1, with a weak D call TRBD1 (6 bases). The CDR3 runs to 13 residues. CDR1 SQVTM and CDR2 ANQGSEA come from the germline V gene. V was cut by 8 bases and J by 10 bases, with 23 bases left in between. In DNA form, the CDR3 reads TGCAGCCCCGCGGAGAGTCGCGGGGGGGCAGCTTTCTTT. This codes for CSPAESRGGAAFF.

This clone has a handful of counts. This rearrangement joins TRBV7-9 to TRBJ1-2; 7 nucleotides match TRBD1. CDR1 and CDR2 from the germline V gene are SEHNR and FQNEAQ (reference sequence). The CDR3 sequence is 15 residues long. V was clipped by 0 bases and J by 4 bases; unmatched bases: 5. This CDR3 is CASSLAKDRAYGYTF. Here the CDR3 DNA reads TGTGCCAGCAGCTTAGCGAAAGACAGGGCCTATGGCTACACCTTC.

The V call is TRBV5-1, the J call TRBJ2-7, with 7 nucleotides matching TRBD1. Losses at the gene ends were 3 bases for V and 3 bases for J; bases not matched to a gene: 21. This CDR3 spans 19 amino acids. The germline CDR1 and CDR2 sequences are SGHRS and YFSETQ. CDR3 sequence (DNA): TGCGCCAGCAGCTGGGGACAGCCCCACACAGGGTTCCAACACTACGAGCAGTACTTC. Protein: CASSWGQPHTGFQHYEQYF.

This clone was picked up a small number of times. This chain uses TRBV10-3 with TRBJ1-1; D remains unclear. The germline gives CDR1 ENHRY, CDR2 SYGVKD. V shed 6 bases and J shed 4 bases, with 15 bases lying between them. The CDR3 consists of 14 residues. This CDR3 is CAIRAGMTSTEAFF. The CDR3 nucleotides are TGTGCCATCAGAGCCGGGATGACTTCCACTGAAGCTTTCTTT.

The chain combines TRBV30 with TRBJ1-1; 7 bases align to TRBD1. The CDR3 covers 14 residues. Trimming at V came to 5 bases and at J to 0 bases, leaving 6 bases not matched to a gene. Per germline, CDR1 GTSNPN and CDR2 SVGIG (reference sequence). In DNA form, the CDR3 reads TGTGCCTGGCAGCAGGGACAGCTGAACACTGAAGCTTTCTTT. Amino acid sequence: CAWQQGQLNTEAFF.

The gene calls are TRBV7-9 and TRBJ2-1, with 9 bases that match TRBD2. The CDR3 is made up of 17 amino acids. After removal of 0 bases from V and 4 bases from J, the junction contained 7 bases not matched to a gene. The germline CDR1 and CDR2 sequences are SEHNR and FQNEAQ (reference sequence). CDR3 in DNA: TGTGCCAGCAGCTTAGCCCAGGCTAGCGGGGATTACAATGAGCAGTTCTTC. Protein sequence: CASSLAQASGDYNEQFF. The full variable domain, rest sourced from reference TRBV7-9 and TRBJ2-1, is DTGVSQNPRHKITKRGQNVTFRCDPISEHNRLYWYRQTLGQGPEFLTYFQNEAQLEKSRLLSDRFSAERPKGSFSTLEIQRTEQGDSAMYLCASSLAQASGDYNEQFFGPGTRLTVL.

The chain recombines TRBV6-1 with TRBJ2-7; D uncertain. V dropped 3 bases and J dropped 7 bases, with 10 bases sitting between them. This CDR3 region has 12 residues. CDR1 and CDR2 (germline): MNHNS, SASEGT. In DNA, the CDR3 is TGTGCCAGCAGTGAGGGCCCTTGGGAGCAGTACTTC. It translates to CASSEGPWEQYF.